These 30 T cell receptor beta chains were all obtained from the same sample, sequenced in a study of blood T cell repertoires in COVID-19. Assay: immunoSEQ multiplex PCR; the TCRdb copy retains only in-frame clones and omits some. The sample has approximately 210,000 clones, around 90% seen once. Sequencing was performed on PBMCs or T cells enriched from blood (not recorded which). The receptors were sampled from a woman aged 30 to 39 who had recovered from COVID-19.

This clone was recorded at least ten times. The chain links TRBV11-2 to TRBJ2-7; tentative D call: TRBD1 (6 bases). Trimming removed 5 bases from V and 4 bases from J, with 18 bases in between. CDR1 is SGHAT, CDR2 FQNNGV, per germline. This CDR3 spans 15 amino acids. The DNA of the CDR3 is TGTGCCAGCAGCCCAGAATGGGTCAGGGGATACGAGCAGTACTTC. Residues: CASSPEWVRGYEQYF. Full variable domain (outside the CDR3, taken from reference TRBV11-2 and TRBJ2-7): EAGVAQSPRYKIIEKRQSVAFWCNPISGHATLYWYQQILGQGPKLLIQFQNNGVVDDSQLPKDRFSAERLKGVDSTLKIQPAKLEDSAVYLCASSPEWVRGYEQYFGPGTRLTVT.

This clone was counted at least ten times. The rearrangement uses TRBV2 and TRBJ2-5, with 7 nucleotides matching TRBD1. CDR1 is SNHLY, CDR2 FYNNEI, per germline. Losses at the gene ends were 1 base for V and 5 bases for J; bases not matched to a gene: 7. This CDR3 comprises 15 residues. The CDR3 region is CASSEGSTGVETQYF. The CDR3 nucleotides are TGTGCCAGCAGTGAAGGGAGTACAGGGGTGGAGACCCAGTACTTC.

The chain couples TRBV4-1 to TRBJ2-7, with 9 positions matching TRBD1. J was trimmed by 3 bases and V by 6 bases; bases with no gene match: 9. Looked up from germline, CDR1 is MGHRA and CDR2 is YSYEKL. This CDR3 is built from 15 residues. The CDR3 coding sequence is TGCGCCAGCAGAGTTACCGGGACAGGGCGCTACGAGCAGTACTTC. Translated, it gives CASRVTGTGRYEQYF.

The genes are TRBV4-3 and TRBJ1-5; D possibly corresponds to TRBD1 (5 bases). Germline values: CDR1 LGHNA, CDR2 YSLEER. Trimming took off 4 bases at V and 1 base at J, with 8 bases between the two ends. The CDR3 spans 14 residues. CDR3 DNA: TGCGCCAGCAGCCCCGACAGAAGCAATCAGCCCCAGCATTTT. This sequence encodes CASSPDRSNQPQHF.

V usage is TRBV5-6 and J usage is TRBJ2-1; TRBD2 aligns across 8 bases. Germline V gene lookup returns CDR1 SGHDT and CDR2 YYEEEE. The CDR3 is 16 residues long. The V and J ends lost 4 bases and 9 bases, in that order; junction bases with no gene match: 15. The CDR3 region is CASSAYGPAGDAEQFF. The CDR3 DNA reads as TGTGCCAGCAGCGCATACGGGCCAGCGGGAGACGCTGAGCAGTTCTTC.

The V and J genes are TRBV27 and TRBJ1-6; 8 bases map to TRBD1. This CDR3 has 17 amino acids. Trimming cost V 0 bases and J 4 bases; bases outside gene matches: 5. Germline CDR1 and CDR2: MNHEY and SMNVEV (reference sequence). CDR3 loop: CASSLSQGARYNSPLHF. In nucleotides, the CDR3 is TGTGCCAGCAGTTTATCTCAGGGGGCTCGATATAATTCACCCCTCCACTTT.

The chain carries TRBV18 and TRBJ1-5; the D is unclear. V gave up 5 bases and J gave up 0 bases, with 11 bases separating them. The germline V gene encodes CDR1 KGHSH and CDR2 LQKENI. There are 15 residues in the CDR3. The CDR3 nucleotides read TGTGCCAGCTCAGTTAGTTCCTATAGCAATCAGCCCCAGCATTTT. Translation: CASSVSSYSNQPQHF.

This clone was detected only a few times. V usage is TRBV24-1 and J usage is TRBJ1-2, with a tentative D call TRBD1 (5 bases). Germline values: CDR1 KGHDR, CDR2 SFDVKD. This CDR3 has 14 amino acids. The ends were cut back, 4 bases at V and 4 bases at J, with 12 bases in the middle. CDR3 in amino acids: CATSERDGRYGYTF. Here the CDR3 DNA reads TGTGCCACCAGTGAGCGGGACGGACGCTATGGCTACACCTTC.

The rearrangement uses TRBV7-3 and TRBJ2-1; 13 nucleotides match TRBD2. The CDR3 spans 16 residues. The V segment lost 5 bases and the J segment 10 bases; nucleotides outside the gene matches: 11. Germline V lookup: CDR1 SGHTA, CDR2 FQGTGA. Here the CDR3 reads CASSPRLAGGGREQFF. The CDR3 coding sequence is TGTGCCAGCAGCCCCCGACTAGCGGGGGGTGGTAGGGAGCAGTTCTTC.

The rearrangement links TRBV30 to TRBJ1-2; 7 nucleotides match TRBD1. This CDR3 spans 13 amino acids. After removal of 4 bases from V and 6 bases from J, the junction contained 8 bases not matched to a gene. Germline V gene data show CDR1 as GTSNPN and CDR2 as SVGIG (reference sequence). In DNA, the CDR3 is TGTGCCTGGATCGTAAGGGGGCATCATGGCTACACCTTC. It translates to CAWIVRGHHGYTF.

This clone was picked up a small number of times. The rearrangement uses TRBV30 and TRBJ1-2; 7 bases are a match to TRBD1. Germline values: CDR1 GTSNPN, CDR2 SVGIG (reference sequence). The CDR3 runs to 13 residues. V shed 0 bases and J 5 bases; nucleotides not matched to a gene: 3. The CDR3 is CAWSVTGEYGYTF. In DNA, the CDR3 is TGTGCCTGGAGTGTAACAGGGGAATATGGCTACACCTTC.

The chain links TRBV3-1 (or the pseudogene TRBV3-2) to TRBJ1-5, with D tentatively TRBD1 (5 bases). The CDR3 loop spans 16 amino acids. The V gene's germline CDR1 is LGHDT and CDR2 YNNKEL (reference sequence). V lost 0 bases, J lost 3 bases, and 12 bases lay in between. CDR3 loop: CASSQDVDTANQPQHF. The CDR3 nucleotides are TGTGCCAGCAGCCAAGATGTGGACACAGCCAATCAGCCCCAGCATTTT.

Written as DNA, the CDR3 is TGTGCCAGCAGCCAGACAGGGGGTCGTAACTATGGCTACACCTTC. Protein sequence: CASSQTGGRNYGYTF. The chain has TRBV3-1 (or the pseudogene TRBV3-2) and TRBJ1-2, with TRBD1 identical over 9 bases. CDR3 length: 15 residues. Germline-derived CDR1 and CDR2 are LGHDT and YNNKEL (reference sequence). The V and J ends lost 3 bases and 1 base, in that order; junction bases with no gene match: 3.

The chain joins TRBV9 to TRBJ1-1; D remains ambiguous. Germline-derived CDR1 and CDR2 are SGDLS and YYNGEE. V lost 3 bases to trimming and J lost 8 bases, with 14 bases between them. The CDR3 runs to 13 residues. The CDR3 nucleotides read TGTGCCAGCAGCGCGAGGTATAGTCGGGAAGCTTTCTTT. Encoded protein: CASSARYSREAFF.

The chain employs TRBV6-2 or TRBV6-3 and TRBJ1-2; tentatively, D is TRBD1 (5 bases). Germline CDR1 MNHEY, CDR2 SVGEGT. The CDR3 is 15 residues long. The V gene lost 6 bases and the J gene lost 4 bases, with 18 bases spanning the gap. The CDR3, as DNA: TGTGCCAGCAGCCCCCGGGGGAGCCTAGTCTATGGCTACACCTTC. Translated: CASSPRGSLVYGYTF.

J is TRBJ1-2 and V is TRBV18; 9 bases align to TRBD1. Germline CDR1 is KGHSH and CDR2 is LQKENI. V lost 6 bases to trimming and J lost 1 base; unmatched junction nucleotides: 9. This CDR3 is 16 amino acids long. Written as DNA, the CDR3 is TGTGCCAGCTCCATCGGGACAGGGCCCTTTAACTATGGCTACACCTTC. Translation: CASSIGTGPFNYGYTF.

This CDR3 reads CASSPTWSGGSEKLFF. CDR3 DNA: TGCGCCAGCAGCCCGACCTGGTCCGGGGGGAGTGAAAAACTGTTTTTT. V is TRBV4-1 and J is TRBJ1-4, with D perhaps TRBD1 (5 bases). The V and J ends lost 4 bases and 7 bases respectively, with 19 bases between them. This CDR3 comprises 16 residues. Germline V CDR1 and CDR2: MGHRA, YSYEKL.

DNA for the CDR3: TGCAGCGTCGCCCAGTCGACTAATGAAAAACTGTTTTTT. Translating gives CSVAQSTNEKLFF. The chain couples TRBV29-1 to TRBJ1-4; D ambiguous. Deletions cut 6 bases from V and 2 bases from J, with 10 bases between. This CDR3 is built from 13 residues. CDR1 is SQVTM, CDR2 ANQGSEA, per germline.

V is TRBV19 and J is TRBJ2-1; D is perhaps TRBD2 (7 bases). Germline V CDR1 and CDR2: LNHDA, SQIVND (reference sequence). V lost 4 bases, J lost 7 bases, and 17 bases lay in between. The CDR3 contains 15 residues. The CDR3 reads CASSRQGGGWNEQFF. Written as DNA, the CDR3 is TGTGCCAGTAGTAGGCAGGGAGGGGGTTGGAATGAGCAGTTCTTC. Using reference TRBV19 and TRBJ2-1 for the parts outside the CDR3, the full variable domain is DGGITQSPKYLFRKEGQNVTLSCEQNLNHDAMYWYRQDPGQGLRLIYYSQIVNDFQKGDIAEGYSVSREKKESFPLTVTSAQKNPTAFYLCASSRQGGGWNEQFFGPGTRLTVL.

The CDR3, as DNA: TGTGCCAGCAGCTTCCCAGGGGCAGAGACTGAAGCTTTCTTT. Translated, it gives CASSFPGAETEAFF. The rearrangement links TRBV7-2 to TRBJ1-1; possibly TRBD1 for D (6 bases). Germline loops: CDR1 SGHTA, CDR2 FQGNSA. Trimming left V 3 bases short and J 5 bases short, with 13 bases between. The CDR3 is made up of 14 amino acids. Full variable domain (missing parts from reference TRBV7-2 and TRBJ1-1): GAGVSQSPSNKVTEKGKDVELRCDPISGHTALYWYRQSLGQGLEFLIYFQGNSAPDKSGLPSDRFSAERTGGSVSTLTIQRTQQEDSAVYLCASSFPGAETEAFFGQGTRLTVV.

This sequence joins TRBV7-8 and TRBJ2-3, with 7 bases aligning to TRBD2. Trimming cost V 1 base and J 6 bases; bases outside gene matches: 4. The germline gives CDR1 SGHVS, CDR2 FQNEAQ. The CDR3 is 14 residues long. The CDR3 loop is CASSLVAREDTQYF. CDR3 in DNA: TGTGCCAGCAGCTTAGTGGCGCGGGAGGATACGCAGTATTTT.

This rearrangement joins TRBV5-1 to TRBJ2-3, with TRBD2 matching 9 bases. V was clipped by 3 bases and J by 2 bases; unmatched bases: 4. Germline values: CDR1 SGHRS, CDR2 YFSETQ. This CDR3 has 15 residues. CDR3 nucleotides: TGCGCCAGCAGCTGGGAGGGACTAGCCACAGATACGCAGTATTTT. Encoded protein: CASSWEGLATDTQYF.

The rearrangement joins TRBV15 to TRBJ2-2, with 14 nucleotides matching TRBD2. There are 16 residues in the CDR3. Germline trimming cut 8 bases from V and 2 bases from J; bases unmatched to any gene: 4. Germline V lookup: CDR1 LNHNV, CDR2 YYDKDF (reference sequence). CDR3 protein: CATWGLAGVNTGELFF. In DNA form, the CDR3 reads TGTGCCACCTGGGGACTAGCGGGAGTAAACACCGGGGAGCTGTTTTTT.

This sequence joins TRBV5-1 and TRBJ1-2; D is possibly TRBD1 (5 bases). The V gene lost 0 bases and the J gene lost 4 bases, with 16 bases spanning the gap. CDR1 and CDR2 (germline): SGHRS, YFSETQ. CDR3 length: 16 amino acids. The CDR3 sequence: CASSLEPGGDLYGYTF. The DNA for the CDR3 is TGCGCCAGCAGCTTGGAGCCAGGCGGGGACCTCTATGGCTACACCTTC.

This clone appeared a single time. This rearrangement joins TRBV7-9 to TRBJ1-2; 10 bases are shared with TRBD1. The CDR3 is 14 residues long. Looked up from germline, CDR1 is SEHNR and CDR2 is FQNEAQ (reference sequence). V shed 5 bases and J 3 bases; nucleotides not matched to a gene: 3. The CDR3 DNA sequence: TGTGCCAGCAGCCGACAGGGGGCCCACTATGGCTACACCTTC. Translating it yields CASSRQGAHYGYTF.

This rearrangement joins TRBV7-9 to TRBJ1-2; 7 bases line up with TRBD1. The germline gives CDR1 SEHNR, CDR2 FQNEAQ (reference sequence). After removal of 1 base from V and 2 bases from J, the junction contained 10 bases not matched to a gene. The CDR3 runs 17 residues. CDR3 protein: CASSLGVTGARNYGYTF. DNA of the CDR3: TGTGCCAGCAGCTTAGGGGTAACAGGGGCGAGGAACTATGGCTACACCTTC.

This clone was seen once. V gene TRBV2 combines with J gene TRBJ1-1; D gene ambiguous. The germline V gene has CDR1 SNHLY and CDR2 FYNNEI. This CDR3 is 13 amino acids long. V lost 7 bases and J 2 bases, leaving 11 bases between the germline ends. Here the CDR3 DNA reads TGTGCCAGCAAGGATCGCGGAAACACTGAAGCTTTCTTT. Encoded protein: CASKDRGNTEAFF.

The chain links TRBV11-2 to TRBJ2-7; no firm D call. The germline CDR1 and CDR2 sequences are SGHAT and FQNNGV. The CDR3 spans 12 residues. Trimming shortened V by 1 base and J by 6 bases, and 7 bases separated the two germline ends. CDR3 sequence reads: CASSLVLSEQYF. CDR3 DNA: TGTGCCAGCAGCTTAGTTTTATCCGAGCAGTACTTC.

This rearrangement joins TRBV12-5 to TRBJ2-5; D is ambiguous. The CDR3 loop spans 13 amino acids. With 1 base removed from V and 1 base from J, the gap between germline ends came to 4 bases. From germline, CDR1 is LGHNT and CDR2 FRNRAP. The CDR3 region is CASGLDSQETQYF. CDR3 sequence (DNA): TGTGCTAGTGGTTTGGACAGCCAAGAGACCCAGTACTTC.

The chain couples TRBV19 to TRBJ2-1; 10 positions match TRBD2. V lost 1 base, J lost 0 bases, and 6 bases stayed unmatched. The CDR3 covers 18 residues. Germline-derived CDR1 and CDR2 are LNHDA and SQIVND (reference sequence). The CDR3 sequence is CASSIVASGSYSYNEQFF. In DNA, the CDR3 is TGTGCCAGTAGTATAGTGGCTAGCGGGAGTTACTCCTACAATGAGCAGTTCTTC. The variable domain in full, with the rest retrieved from reference TRBV19 and TRBJ2-1, is DGGITQSPKYLFRKEGQNVTLSCEQNLNHDAMYWYRQDPGQGLRLIYYSQIVNDFQKGDIAEGYSVSREKKESFPLTVTSAQKNPTAFYLCASSIVASGSYSYNEQFFGPGTRLTVL.